This T cell receptor beta chain derives from a study of T-cell memory formation after mild COVID-19 (dated by TCRdb to the early 2020s). As for the study more broadly: TCR sequence clusters from the two donors were largely donor specific. The cohort comprised two young, previously healthy adult volunteers, one female and one male. T-cell clones expanding and contracting after mild COVID-19 in a couple of donors were tracked by longitudinal TCRalpha and TCRbeta repertoire sequencing.

The paper as a whole reports these results and caveats: Contracting CD4+ clones appeared mostly in the CM and EM memory subsets, whereas CD8+ clones were enriched in EMRA. SARS-CoV-2 specificity was not confirmed for the second-wave clones peaking on day 37. Some responding clones were detected in pre-infection memory, which suggested that pre-existing cross-reactive memory T cells had joined the SARS-CoV-2 response. The study included only a couple of mild cases, and larger cohorts that include severe cases with pre-infection samples were judged to be necessary. Balanced CD4/CD8 phenotypes were observed for clones contracting from day 15 to 85, whereas a bias towards CD4+ was observed for a second wave of clones expanding from day 15 to 37.

The germline V gene (reference sequence) provides CDR1 LNHDA and CDR2 SQIVND. Trimming accounts for 3 bases at V and 2 bases at J, while the number of junction bases matched to no gene is 25. Measured from the cysteine to the phenylalanine, the CDR3 is 22 residues long. This entry keeps only the CDR3 DNA: 66 bases, framed from base 1. Note on this clonotype: Its antigen is still unknown. The record has no base qualities; no much larger clone is one base away.

The reads were generated on an Illumina NovaSeq 6000. cDNA libraries for TCRalpha and TCRbeta were prepared by 5'RACE using constant-segment primers, with sample barcodes and unique molecular identifiers added. Trizol reagent was used to extract RNA from every sample. The libraries were amplified in two PCR steps, and the second step added a second sample barcode and Illumina TruSeq adapters. Sequencing of libraries was performed on an Illumina NovaSeq with 2 x 150 bp paired-end reads. The source study handled its data this way. Demultiplexing of reads and collapsing into UMI-guided consensus sequences were performed with migec v1.2.7. With mixcr v2.1.11, UMI consensuses were aligned to TRA and TRB V and J templates and assembled into clonotypes. Clonotypes were classified as expanded or contracted when called significant by both edgeR and NoisET, with noise models trained on biological replicates. For edgeR calls, the thresholds were a false discovery rate-adjusted p below 0.01 and a log2 fold-change of 1. As an exploratory analysis of dynamics, max-normalized trajectories of the 1000 most abundant clonotypes were examined with PCA combined with hierarchical clustering. The CD4 or CD8 phenotype of responding clones was assigned using the separately sequenced CD4+ and CD8+ repertoires. TCRdb reworked the public reads: Q25 trimming with fastp, MiXCR clone assembly, productive beta chains retained. Identical CDR3 protein sequences are pooled into one entry, listed with their most common genes and DNA. The V and J calls here are based on TCRdb, not the publication. For this sample the table gives a few hundred thousand distinct CDR3 sequences, of which approximately 25% were detected only once. About 12% of the sample rests with the top ten.

Ficoll-Paque density gradient centrifugation was used to isolate PBMCs. The sequenced material came from PBMCs or a T cell subset sorted from them (not recorded which). The sequence is built from TRBV19 and TRBJ2-3, with TRBD2 matching 8 junction bases. This TCR came from an adult woman who had mild COVID-19 (a few samples of this study predate the infection). The sample titles of this study are shuffled in the database, so cell type and time point are left out; the donor was told from shared clones. The DNA sequence is as follows: TGTGCCAGTAGTATTTTCATCTCCTACTACGTCAGCGGGAGATGGGACACAGATACGCAGTATTTT. The encoded protein is CASSIFISYYVSGRWDTDTQYF.